This T cell receptor (beta chain) was recorded in a study of Graves' ophthalmopathy and Graves' hyperthyroidism. RNA transcripts yielded amplified TCR beta CDR3 regions. In the first round, RT-PCR was carried out with HTBI primers, and a multiplex PCR formed the second round. TCRdb recomputed calls from the multiplex PCR reads with MiXCR, one row per CDR3 protein. Among roughly 230,000 distinct CDR3 sequences listed, roughly a fifth were seen once. Researchers turned away patients with other autoimmune diseases, uncontrolled infections, pregnancy or lactation. The CDR3 has 15 amino acids. Looked up from germline, CDR1 is LNHDA and CDR2 is SQIVND (reference sequence). The germline V and J ends were trimmed by 7 bases and 4 bases, with 17 bases remaining between them. In its sample, this clonotype was seen a few times.

The chain has TRBV19 and TRBJ1-5; a weak D match, TRBD1 (5 bases). The TCR originated in a woman aged 50 to 65 with Graves' ophthalmopathy. The source material was peripheral blood. The CDR3 sequence is CASTIYWGGNQPQHF. CDR3 nucleotides: TGTGCCAGTACCATATACTGGGGGGGGAATCAGCCCCAGCATTTT.